What follows describes a single TCR beta chain. The data derive from a study of blood T cell repertoires in COVID-19. The assay was immunoSEQ multiplex PCR, and TCRdb's table has in-frame clones only and misses some. The data hold about 170,000 clones, with more than 70% observed a single time. This receptor was obtained from a man aged 18 to 29 with active or convalescent COVID-19. Sample: peripheral blood.

CDR3 DNA: TGTGCCAGCAGCCAAGACTGGGGCAGGCAAACCGGGGAGCTGTTTTTT. Translating gives CASSQDWGRQTGELFF. This chain links TRBV3-1 (or the pseudogene TRBV3-2) with TRBJ2-2; tentative D call: TRBD1 (5 bases). This CDR3 is built from 16 residues. CDR1 and CDR2 from the germline V gene are LGHDT and YNNKEL (reference sequence). Deletions cut 0 bases from V and 5 bases from J, with 13 bases between.